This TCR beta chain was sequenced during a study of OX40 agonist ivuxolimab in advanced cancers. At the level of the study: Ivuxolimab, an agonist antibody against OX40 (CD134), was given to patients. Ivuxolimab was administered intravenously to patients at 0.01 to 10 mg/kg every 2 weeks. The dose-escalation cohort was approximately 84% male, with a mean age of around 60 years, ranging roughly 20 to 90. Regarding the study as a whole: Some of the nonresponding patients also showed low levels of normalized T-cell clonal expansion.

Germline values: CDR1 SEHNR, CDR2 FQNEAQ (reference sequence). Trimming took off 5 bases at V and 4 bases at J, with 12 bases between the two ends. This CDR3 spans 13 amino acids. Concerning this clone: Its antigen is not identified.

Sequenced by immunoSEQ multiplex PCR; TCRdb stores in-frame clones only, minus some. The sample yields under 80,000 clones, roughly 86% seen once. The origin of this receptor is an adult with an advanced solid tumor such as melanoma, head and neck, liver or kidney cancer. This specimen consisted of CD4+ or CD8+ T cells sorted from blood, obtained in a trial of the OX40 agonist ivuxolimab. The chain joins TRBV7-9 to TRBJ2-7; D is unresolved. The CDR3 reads CASSVEVSYEQYF. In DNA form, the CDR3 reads TGTGCCAGCAGCGTAGAGGTCTCTTACGAGCAGTACTTC.